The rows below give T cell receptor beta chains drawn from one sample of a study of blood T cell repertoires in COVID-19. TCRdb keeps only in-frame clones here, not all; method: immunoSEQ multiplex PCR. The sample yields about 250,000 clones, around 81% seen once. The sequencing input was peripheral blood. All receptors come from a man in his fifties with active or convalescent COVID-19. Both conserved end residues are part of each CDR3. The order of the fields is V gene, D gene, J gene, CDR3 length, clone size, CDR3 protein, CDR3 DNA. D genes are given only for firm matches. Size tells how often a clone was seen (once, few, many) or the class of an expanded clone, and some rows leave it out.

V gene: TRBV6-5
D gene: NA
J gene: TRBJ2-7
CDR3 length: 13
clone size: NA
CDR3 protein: CASSYGYRGEQYF
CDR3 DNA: TGTGCCAGCAGTTACGGGTACCGAGGCGAGCAGTACTTC

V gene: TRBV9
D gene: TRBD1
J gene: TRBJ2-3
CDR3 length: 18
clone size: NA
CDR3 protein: CASSVGKGTDYSTDTQYF
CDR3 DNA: TGTGCCAGCAGCGTAGGGAAAGGGACAGATTATAGCACAGATACGCAGTATTTT

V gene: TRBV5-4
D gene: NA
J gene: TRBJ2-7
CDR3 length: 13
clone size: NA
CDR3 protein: CASSSAKAYEQYF
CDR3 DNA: TGTGCCAGCAGCTCAGCGAAAGCCTACGAGCAGTACTTC

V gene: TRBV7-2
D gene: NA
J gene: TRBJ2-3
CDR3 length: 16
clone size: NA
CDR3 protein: CASSIGPWGGTDTQYF
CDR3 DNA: TGTGCCAGCAGCATAGGACCGTGGGGGGGCACAGATACGCAGTATTTT

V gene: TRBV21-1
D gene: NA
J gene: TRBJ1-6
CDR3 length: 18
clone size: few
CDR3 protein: CASSKEPKGAGYNSPLHF
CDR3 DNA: TGTGCCAGCAGCAAAGAGCCAAAAGGGGCCGGTTATAATTCACCCCTCCACTTT

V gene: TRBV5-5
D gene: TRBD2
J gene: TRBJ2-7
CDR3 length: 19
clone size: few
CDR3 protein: CASSFKGLAEPRSSYEQYF
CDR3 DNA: TGTGCCAGCAGCTTTAAAGGCCTAGCGGAGCCAAGGAGCTCCTACGAGCAGTACTTC

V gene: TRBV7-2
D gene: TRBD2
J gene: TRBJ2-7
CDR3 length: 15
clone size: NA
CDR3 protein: CASSPWRGGQSEQYF
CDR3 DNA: TGTGCCAGCAGCCCCTGGCGGGGGGGGCAGAGTGAGCAGTACTTC

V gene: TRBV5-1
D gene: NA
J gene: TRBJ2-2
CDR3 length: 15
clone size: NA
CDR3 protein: CASSSNGENTGELFF
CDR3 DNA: TGCGCCAGCAGCTCCAACGGGGAAAACACCGGGGAGCTGTTTTTT

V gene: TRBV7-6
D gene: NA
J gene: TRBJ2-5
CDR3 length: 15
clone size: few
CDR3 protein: CASSPGPDSWETQYF
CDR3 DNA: TGTGCCAGCAGCCCAGGACCGGACAGCTGGGAGACCCAGTACTTC

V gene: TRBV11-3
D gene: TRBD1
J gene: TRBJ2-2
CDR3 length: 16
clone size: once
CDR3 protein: CASSSARGLGTGELFF
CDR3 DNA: TGTGCCAGCAGCTCCGCAAGGGGGCTGGGCACCGGGGAGCTGTTTTTT

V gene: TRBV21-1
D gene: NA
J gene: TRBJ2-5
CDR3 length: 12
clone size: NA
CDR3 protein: CASSKFGETQYF
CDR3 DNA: TGTGCCAGCAGCAAGTTCGGTGAGACCCAGTACTTC

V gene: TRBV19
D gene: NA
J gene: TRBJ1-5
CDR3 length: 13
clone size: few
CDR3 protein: CASSGGSNQPQHF
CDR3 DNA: TGTGCCAGTAGTGGCGGAAGCAATCAGCCCCAGCATTTT

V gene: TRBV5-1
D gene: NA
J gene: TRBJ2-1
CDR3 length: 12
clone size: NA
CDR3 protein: CASSLGRGEQFF
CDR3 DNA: TGCGCCAGCAGCTTGGGTCGGGGTGAGCAGTTCTTC

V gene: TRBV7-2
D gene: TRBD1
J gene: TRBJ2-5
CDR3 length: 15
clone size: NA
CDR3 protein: CASRQTRGREETQYF
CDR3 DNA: TGTGCCAGCAGGCAAACCAGGGGGCGAGAAGAGACCCAGTACTTC

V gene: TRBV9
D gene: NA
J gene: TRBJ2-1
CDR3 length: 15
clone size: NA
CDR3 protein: CASSPASSSYNEQFF
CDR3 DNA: TGTGCCAGCAGCCCAGCCTCTAGCAGCTACAATGAGCAGTTCTTC

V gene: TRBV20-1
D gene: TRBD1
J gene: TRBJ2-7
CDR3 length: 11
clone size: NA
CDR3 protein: CSGQGEYEQYF
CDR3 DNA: TGCAGCGGACAGGGGGAATACGAGCAGTACTTC

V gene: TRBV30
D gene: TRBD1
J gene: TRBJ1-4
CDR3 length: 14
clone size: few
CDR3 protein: CAWSGTGFNEKLFF
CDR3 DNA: TGTGCCTGGAGTGGGACAGGCTTTAATGAAAAACTGTTTTTT

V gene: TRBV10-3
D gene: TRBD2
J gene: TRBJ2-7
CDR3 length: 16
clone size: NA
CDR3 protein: CAISESTSGGYYEQYF
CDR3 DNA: TGTGCCATCAGTGAGTCGACTAGCGGGGGGTACTACGAGCAGTACTTC

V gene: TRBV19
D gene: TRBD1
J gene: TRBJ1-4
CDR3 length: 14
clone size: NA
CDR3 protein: CASSRTGGNEKLFF
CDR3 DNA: TGTGCCAGTAGCCGGACAGGGGGAAATGAAAAACTGTTTTTT

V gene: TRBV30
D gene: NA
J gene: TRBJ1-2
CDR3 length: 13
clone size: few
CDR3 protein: CAWSFFRGGGYTF
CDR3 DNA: TGTGCCTGGAGTTTTTTTCGGGGAGGTGGCTACACCTTC

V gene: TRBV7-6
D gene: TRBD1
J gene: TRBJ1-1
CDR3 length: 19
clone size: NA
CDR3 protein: CASSLERQGGFNLNTEAFF
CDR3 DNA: TGTGCCAGCAGCTTAGAGAGACAGGGGGGTTTTAACTTGAACACTGAAGCTTTCTTT

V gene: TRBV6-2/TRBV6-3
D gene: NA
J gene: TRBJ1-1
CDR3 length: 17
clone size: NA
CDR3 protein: CASSKDPDSRRNTEAFF
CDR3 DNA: TGTGCCAGCAGTAAAGATCCGGACAGCCGGAGGAACACTGAAGCTTTCTTT

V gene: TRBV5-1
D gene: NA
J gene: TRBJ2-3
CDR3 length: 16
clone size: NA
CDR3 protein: CASSPLGGSGTDTQYF
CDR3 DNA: TGCGCCAGCAGCCCACTCGGCGGTTCGGGCACAGATACGCAGTATTTT

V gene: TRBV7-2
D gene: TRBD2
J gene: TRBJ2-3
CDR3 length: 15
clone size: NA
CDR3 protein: CASSLTSGSTDTQYF
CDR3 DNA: TGTGCCAGCAGCTTGACTAGCGGAAGCACAGATACGCAGTATTTT

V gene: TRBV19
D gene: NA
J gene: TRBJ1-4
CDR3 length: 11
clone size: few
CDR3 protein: CATELDEKLFF
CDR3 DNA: TGTGCCACCGAACTGGATGAAAAACTGTTTTTT

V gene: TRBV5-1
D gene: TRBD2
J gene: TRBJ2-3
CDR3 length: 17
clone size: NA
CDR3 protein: CASSTALRGGITDTQYF
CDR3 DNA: TGCGCCAGCAGCACCGCCCTGCGGGGGGGCATCACAGATACGCAGTATTTT

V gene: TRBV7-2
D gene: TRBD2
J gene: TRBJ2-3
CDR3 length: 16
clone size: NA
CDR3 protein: CASSLGGRGLADTQYF
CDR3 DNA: TGTGCCAGCAGCTTAGGTGGGAGGGGTCTGGCAGATACGCAGTATTTT

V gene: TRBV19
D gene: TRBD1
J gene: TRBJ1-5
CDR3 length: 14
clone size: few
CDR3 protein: CASSATGGNQPQHF
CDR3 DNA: TGTGCCAGTAGTGCTACAGGGGGCAATCAGCCCCAGCATTTT

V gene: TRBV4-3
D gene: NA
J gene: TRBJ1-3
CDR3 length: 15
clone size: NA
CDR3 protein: CASSQGVYSGNTIYF
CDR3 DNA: TGCGCCAGCAGCCAAGGCGTCTATTCTGGAAACACCATATATTTT

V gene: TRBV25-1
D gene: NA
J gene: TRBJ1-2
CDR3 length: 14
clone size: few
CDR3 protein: CASSLQGVDYGYTF
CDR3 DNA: TGTGCCAGCAGTCTACAGGGAGTAGACTATGGCTACACCTTC

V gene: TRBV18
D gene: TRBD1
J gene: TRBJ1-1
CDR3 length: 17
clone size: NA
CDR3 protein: CASSPPDRVGGDTEAFF
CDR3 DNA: TGTGCCAGCTCACCCCCGGACAGGGTAGGGGGGGACACTGAAGCTTTCTTT

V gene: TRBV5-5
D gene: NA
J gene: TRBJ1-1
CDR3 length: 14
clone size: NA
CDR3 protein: CASSYRAFGTEAFF
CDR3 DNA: TGTGCCAGCAGCTACAGGGCCTTCGGGACTGAAGCTTTCTTT

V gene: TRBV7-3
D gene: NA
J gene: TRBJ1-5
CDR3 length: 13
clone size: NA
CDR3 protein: CASSRDKNQPQHF
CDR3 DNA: TGTGCCAGCAGCCGGGACAAAAATCAGCCCCAGCATTTT

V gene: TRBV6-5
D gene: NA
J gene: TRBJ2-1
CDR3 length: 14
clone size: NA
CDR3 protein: CASGNREGPNEQFF
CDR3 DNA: TGTGCCAGCGGGAACAGGGAAGGCCCCAATGAGCAGTTCTTC

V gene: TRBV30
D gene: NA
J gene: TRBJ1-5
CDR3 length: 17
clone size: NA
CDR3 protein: CAWSVSPGPDSNQPQHF
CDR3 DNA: TGTGCCTGGAGTGTATCCCCAGGCCCTGATAGCAATCAGCCCCAGCATTTT

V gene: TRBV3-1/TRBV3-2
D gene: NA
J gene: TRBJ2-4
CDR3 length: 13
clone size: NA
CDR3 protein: CASSHKLVVYQYF
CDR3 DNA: TGTGCCAGCAGTCATAAGCTGGTAGTTTATCAGTACTTC

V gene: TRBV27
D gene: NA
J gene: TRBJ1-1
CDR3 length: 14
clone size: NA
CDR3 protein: CASSLWSTTGETFF
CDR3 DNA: TGTGCCAGCAGTCTCTGGTCCACCACCGGGGAGACTTTCTTT

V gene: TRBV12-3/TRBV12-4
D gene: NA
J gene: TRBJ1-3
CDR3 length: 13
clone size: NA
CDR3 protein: CASSLNTGNTIYF
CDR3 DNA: TGTGCCAGCAGTTTAAATACTGGAAACACCATATATTTT

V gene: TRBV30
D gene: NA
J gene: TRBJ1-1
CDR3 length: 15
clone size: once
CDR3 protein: CAWSTRGGWSTEAFF
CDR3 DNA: TGTGCCTGGAGTACCCGGGGTGGGTGGAGCACTGAAGCTTTCTTT

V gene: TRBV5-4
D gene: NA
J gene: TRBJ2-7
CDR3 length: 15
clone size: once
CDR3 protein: CASSQPGVGEHEQYF
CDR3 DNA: TGTGCCAGCAGCCAACCGGGAGTGGGGGAACACGAGCAGTACTTC

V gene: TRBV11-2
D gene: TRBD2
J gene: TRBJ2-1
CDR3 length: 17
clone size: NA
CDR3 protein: CASSLRLSGGALDEQFF
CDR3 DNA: TGTGCCAGCAGCCTCCGGCTTAGCGGGGGGGCCTTAGATGAGCAGTTCTTC

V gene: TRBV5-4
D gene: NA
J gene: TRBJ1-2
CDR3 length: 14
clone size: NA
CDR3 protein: CASSLTTTNYGYTF
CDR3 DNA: TGTGCCAGCAGCTTGACGACAACTAACTATGGCTACACCTTC

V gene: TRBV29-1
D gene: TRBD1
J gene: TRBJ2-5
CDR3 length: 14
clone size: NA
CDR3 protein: CSVPRTGLQETQYF
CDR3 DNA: TGCAGCGTTCCTCGGACAGGCCTACAAGAGACCCAGTACTTC

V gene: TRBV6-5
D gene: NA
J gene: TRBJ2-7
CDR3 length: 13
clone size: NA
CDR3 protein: CASDSRLSYEQYF
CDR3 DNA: TGTGCCAGCGATTCCAGGCTCTCCTACGAGCAGTACTTC

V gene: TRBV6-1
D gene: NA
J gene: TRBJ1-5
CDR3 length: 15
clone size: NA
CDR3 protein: CASSDSAGPNQPQHF
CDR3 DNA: TGTGCCAGCAGTGATAGCGCAGGTCCCAATCAGCCCCAGCATTTT

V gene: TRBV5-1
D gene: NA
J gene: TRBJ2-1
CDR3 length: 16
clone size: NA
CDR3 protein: CASSPGGTNSYNEQFF
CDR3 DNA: TGCGCCAGCAGCCCGGGCGGGACCAACTCCTACAATGAGCAGTTCTTC

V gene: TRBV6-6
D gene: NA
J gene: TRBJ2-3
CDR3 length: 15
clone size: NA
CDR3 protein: CASSYPGEGKDTQYF
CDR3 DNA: TGTGCCAGCAGTTATCCGGGGGAAGGTAAAGATACGCAGTATTTT

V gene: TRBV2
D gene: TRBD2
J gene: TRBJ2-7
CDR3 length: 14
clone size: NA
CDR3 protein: CASSRLAGGLVQYF
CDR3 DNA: TGTGCCAGCAGTCGACTAGCGGGGGGGCTGGTGCAGTACTTC

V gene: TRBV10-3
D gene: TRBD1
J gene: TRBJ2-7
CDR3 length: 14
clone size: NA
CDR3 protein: CAISSGQGTPEQYF
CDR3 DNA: TGTGCCATCAGTTCGGGACAGGGTACCCCCGAGCAGTACTTC

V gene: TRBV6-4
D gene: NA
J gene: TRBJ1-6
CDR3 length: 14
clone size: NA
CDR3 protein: CASKASSYNSPLHF
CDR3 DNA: TGTGCCAGCAAAGCAAGCTCCTATAATTCACCCCTCCACTTT

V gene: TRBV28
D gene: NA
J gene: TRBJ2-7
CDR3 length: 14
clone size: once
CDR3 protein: CASRLSGQGYEQYF
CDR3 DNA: TGTGCCAGCAGATTAAGTGGACAAGGATACGAGCAGTACTTC

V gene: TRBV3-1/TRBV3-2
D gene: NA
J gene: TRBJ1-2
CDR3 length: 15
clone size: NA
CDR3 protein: CASSNGGQANYGYTF
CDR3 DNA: TGTGCCAGCAGCAACGGGGGGCAAGCTAACTATGGCTACACCTTC

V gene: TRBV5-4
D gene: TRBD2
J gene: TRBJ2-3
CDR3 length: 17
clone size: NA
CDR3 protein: CASSPRLAGGRADTQYF
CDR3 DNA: TGTGCCAGCAGCCCCCGACTAGCGGGGGGCCGCGCAGATACGCAGTATTTT

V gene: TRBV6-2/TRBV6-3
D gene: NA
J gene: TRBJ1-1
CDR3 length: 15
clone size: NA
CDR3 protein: CASSYTGKGNTEAFF
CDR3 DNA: TGTGCCAGCAGTTACACCGGGAAGGGGAACACTGAAGCTTTCTTT

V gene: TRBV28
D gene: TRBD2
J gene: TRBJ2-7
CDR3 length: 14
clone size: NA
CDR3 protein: CASSSTSDSYEQYF
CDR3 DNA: TGTGCCAGCAGTTCGACTAGCGACTCCTACGAGCAGTACTTC

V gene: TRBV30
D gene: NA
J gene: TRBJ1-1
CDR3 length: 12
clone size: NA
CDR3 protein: CAWRNRARGAFF
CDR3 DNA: TGTGCCTGGAGAAACAGGGCCCGAGGGGCTTTCTTT

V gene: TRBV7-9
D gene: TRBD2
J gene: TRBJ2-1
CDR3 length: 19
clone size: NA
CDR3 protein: CASSFWGTSGGAGYNEQFF
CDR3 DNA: TGTGCCAGCAGCTTTTGGGGCACTAGCGGGGGGGCCGGTTACAATGAGCAGTTCTTC

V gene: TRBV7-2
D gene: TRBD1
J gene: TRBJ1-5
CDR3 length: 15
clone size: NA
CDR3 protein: CASSSNRGPNQPQHF
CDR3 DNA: TGTGCCAGCAGCTCAAACAGGGGGCCCAATCAGCCCCAGCATTTT

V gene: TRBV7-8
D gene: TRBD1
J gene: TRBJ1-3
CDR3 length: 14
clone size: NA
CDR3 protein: CASSNRRTGGTIYF
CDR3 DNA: TGTGCCAGCAGCAACCGCCGGACAGGGGGGACCATATATTTT

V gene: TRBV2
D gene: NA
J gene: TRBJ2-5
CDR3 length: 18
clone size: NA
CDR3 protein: CASTLVALGSSTEETQYF
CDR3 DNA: TGTGCCAGCACCCTAGTGGCCCTTGGCAGCTCGACAGAAGAGACCCAGTACTTC